This passage covers 28 T cell receptor beta chains from one sample sequenced in a study of blood T cells in healthy people across ages. PCR was performed a second time for roughly 7 to 11 cycles using a sample-barcoded 5' primer and a J-beta primer mix. TCRdb redid the calling of the 5' RACE reads with MiXCR, one entry per CDR3 protein. This sample has roughly 730,000 distinct CDR3 sequences, with approximately 53% found just once. Source material: blood. These receptors were taken from a man aged 35-49 years in good health.

The CDR3 spells CASSFFKGQGVISYEQYF. In nucleotides, the CDR3 is TGTGCCAGCAGTTTCTTCAAGGGACAGGGGGTGATCTCCTACGAGCAGTACTTC. The chain carries TRBV28 and TRBJ2-7; 11 bases fit TRBD1. V shed 3 bases and J 0 bases; nucleotides not matched to a gene: 10. Germline V lookup: CDR1 MDHEN, CDR2 SYDVKM. The CDR3 is 18 residues long.

This clonotype occurred many times. CDR3 amino acids: CASSPTIGYGYTF. The CDR3 DNA reads as TGTGCCAGCAGTCCAACGATCGGCTATGGCTACACCTTC. The chain combines TRBV12-3 or TRBV12-4 with TRBJ1-2; D not resolved. Trimming left V 5 bases short and J 4 bases short, with 11 bases between. This CDR3 spans 13 amino acids.

This rearrangement joins TRBV6-5 to TRBJ2-4; no firm D call. The J call may be incorrect, as the DNA end agrees better with TRBJ2-7. The germline V gene encodes CDR1 MNHEY and CDR2 SVGAGI. The CDR3 loop spans 15 amino acids. As DNA, the CDR3 is TGTGCCAGCAGTTACGTTTTGGGGTCCACCTACGAGCAGTACTTC. Protein sequence: CASSYVLGSTYEQYF.

This clonotype was recorded many times. The V call is TRBV25-1, the J call TRBJ2-5; no firm D call. CDR1 and CDR2 (germline): MGHDK, SYGVNS. The CDR3 is 11 amino acids. V lost 3 bases to trimming and J lost 6 bases, with 5 bases between them. CDR3 bases: TGTGCCAGCAGTGATGGGAAGACCCAGTACTTC. Amino acids: CASSDGKTQYF.

This sequence joins TRBV28 and TRBJ2-3; D might be TRBD2 (5 bases). CDR1 MDHEN and CDR2 SYDVKM come from the germline V gene. The CDR3 length is 13 residues. The V end was cut by 10 bases, the J end by 0 bases, with 11 bases between. The CDR3 DNA follows: TGTGCCACCAGAGCGGCTAGCACAGATACGCAGTATTTT. Protein: CATRAASTDTQYF.

This clonotype was counted a few times. The chain joins TRBV20-1 to TRBJ1-5; D not certain. CDR3 size: 14 residues. Germline V gene data show CDR1 as DFQATT and CDR2 as SNEGSKA (reference sequence). The germline V and J ends were trimmed by 3 bases and 0 bases, with 9 bases remaining between them. CDR3 region: CSASEGYSNQPQHF. Here the CDR3 DNA reads TGCAGTGCTAGCGAGGGATATAGCAATCAGCCCCAGCATTTT.

This chain uses TRBV24-1 with TRBJ2-7; the D call may be TRBD1 or TRBD2 (5 bases each). The CDR3 extends over 15 amino acids. From germline, CDR1 is KGHDR and CDR2 SFDVKD. Trimming removed 3 bases from V and 2 bases from J, with 13 bases in between. Here the CDR3 DNA reads TGTGCCACCAGTGATCCCCGGGACCCGACCTACGAGCAGTACTTC. Its protein is CATSDPRDPTYEQYF.

This clonotype was seen more than once but under ten times. The rearrangement joins TRBV6-2 or TRBV6-3 to TRBJ2-1, with D tentatively TRBD1 or TRBD2 (6 bases each). This CDR3 has 16 residues. V gave up 7 bases and J gave up 4 bases, with 20 bases separating them. In germline, CDR1 is MNHEY, CDR2 SVGEGT. The CDR3 sequence is CASNNGGDNVYNEQFF. For the CDR3, the DNA is TGTGCCAGCAACAACGGAGGGGACAACGTTTACAATGAGCAGTTCTTC.

This clonotype was found a few times. The chain joins TRBV7-9 to TRBJ2-7; D is possibly TRBD1 (6 bases). Trimming took off 5 bases at V and 2 bases at J, with 13 bases between the two ends. This CDR3 contains 14 residues. Germline lookup yields CDR1 SEHNR and CDR2 FQNEAQ (reference sequence). The CDR3 here is CASSQTGFPYEQYF. CDR3 bases: TGTGCCAGCAGCCAGACAGGTTTTCCCTACGAGCAGTACTTC. The variable domain in full, completed from reference TRBV7-9 and TRBJ2-7, reads DTGVSQNPRHKITKRGQNVTFRCDPISEHNRLYWYRQTLGQGPEFLTYFQNEAQLEKSRLLSDRFSAERPKGSFSTLEIQRTEQGDSAMYLCASSQTGFPYEQYFGPGTRLTVT.

This clonotype appeared many times. The chain combines TRBV4-3 with TRBJ2-1; D remains ambiguous. This CDR3 contains 14 residues. Trimming cost V 3 bases and J 6 bases, with 12 bases left between them. CDR1 LGHNA and CDR2 YSLEER come from the germline V gene. CDR3 DNA sequence: TGCGCCAGCAGCCAGAGGTGGACGAGCAATGAGCAGTTCTTC. It specifies CASSQRWTSNEQFF.

This rearrangement joins TRBV29-1 to TRBJ1-1, with TRBD1 matching 8 bases. Germline values: CDR1 SQVTM, CDR2 ANQGSEA. After removal of 5 bases from V and 1 base from J, the junction contained 3 bases not matched to a gene. The CDR3 covers 13 residues. In DNA form, the CDR3 reads TGCAGCGTTACCACAGGGGGGAACACTGAAGCTTTCTTT. Translation gives CSVTTGGNTEAFF.

This clonotype was picked up a small number of times. The gene calls are TRBV20-1 and TRBJ2-1; 8 nucleotides agree with TRBD2. In germline, CDR1 is DFQATT, CDR2 SNEGSKA (reference sequence). The CDR3 length is 14 residues. Trimming removed 3 bases from V and 3 bases from J; junction bases left unmatched: 4. CDR3 region: CSASGAGGYNEQFF. The CDR3 nucleotides read TGCAGTGCTAGTGGCGCGGGGGGCTACAATGAGCAGTTCTTC.

The V call is TRBV28, the J call TRBJ1-1, with D maybe TRBD1 (6 bases). CDR3 length: 11 amino acids. The V and J ends lost 8 bases and 11 bases respectively, with 15 bases between them. Germline CDR1 is MDHEN and CDR2 is SYDVKM. The chain's CDR3 is CASSQGQGAFF. CDR3 bases: TGTGCCAGCTCTCAGGGCCAGGGGGCTTTCTTT.

This rearrangement joins TRBV6-5 to TRBJ1-2; D is unresolved. Trimming shortened V by 2 bases and J by 7 bases, and 8 bases separated the two germline ends. Germline V gives CDR1 MNHEY, CDR2 SVGAGI. The CDR3 totals 12 residues. CDR3 residues: CASSYRGGGYTF. As DNA, the CDR3 is TGTGCCAGCAGTTACCGGGGAGGTGGCTACACCTTC.

V usage is TRBV4-3 and J usage is TRBJ2-1; 9 bases are shared with TRBD2. The CDR3 is 12 amino acids. V trimming: 4 bases; J trimming: 10 bases; junction bases outside the gene matches: 2. Germline V CDR1 and CDR2: LGHNA, YSLEER. The CDR3 sequence: CASSRTSGEQFF. Written as DNA, the CDR3 is TGCGCCAGCAGCCGAACTAGCGGGGAGCAGTTCTTC.

Details on this clonotype: The junction shows a germline mismatch at one end, possibly a read error. The V gene is TRBV28, the J gene TRBJ1-1; no clear D. The CDR3 has 15 amino acids. Germline CDR1 MDHEN, CDR2 SYDVKM. CDR3 sequence reads: CASSFRRAGGAEAFF. DNA for the CDR3: TGTGCCAGCAGTTTCCGTCGGGCCGGCGGCGCTGAGGCTTTCTTT.

The chain has TRBV3-1 and TRBJ1-2; D is undetermined. This CDR3 region has 16 residues. Germline CDR1 is LGHDT and CDR2 is YNNKEL (reference sequence). V was pared by 0 bases and J by 8 bases, with 19 bases between. In DNA form, the CDR3 reads TGTGCCAGCAGCCAAGATGGGTCAGTTGTCTGGGCCGGCTACACCTTC. Translation gives CASSQDGSVVWAGYTF.

Only a few counts were recorded for this clonotype. The chain combines TRBV27 with TRBJ2-3; no definite D call. Trimming cost V 0 bases and J 3 bases, with 7 bases left between them. Germline V gene sequence: CDR1 MNHEY, CDR2 SMNVEV (reference sequence). This CDR3 contains 14 residues. CDR3 nucleotide sequence: TGTGCCAGCAGTTTATCCAGAAGAACAGATACGCAGTATTTT. This gives the protein CASSLSRRTDTQYF.

The CDR3 DNA reads as TGTGCCAGCAGCCAAGTTGGGGACAGGGTAAACTATGGCTACACCTTC. As protein: CASSQVGDRVNYGYTF. The chain recombines TRBV14 with TRBJ1-2, with 9 bases that match TRBD1. With 1 base clipped from V and 2 bases from J, the junction kept 5 bases outside the gene matches. The germline V gene encodes CDR1 SGHDN and CDR2 FVKESK. The CDR3 covers 16 residues.

This clonotype was detected a few times. V is TRBV5-1 and J is TRBJ2-7; maybe TRBD1 (6 bases). Germline CDR1 reads SGHRS; CDR2 reads YFSETQ. This CDR3 region has 14 residues. Trimming pared 1 base from V and 4 bases from J, leaving 12 bases between. CDR3: CASSLTGMLYEQYF. The CDR3 coding sequence is TGCGCCAGCAGCTTGACAGGGATGCTTTACGAGCAGTACTTC.

DNA of the CDR3: TGTGCCAGCAGTATCCTCAGGGAGGCTGAAGCTTTCTTT. Residues: CASSILREAEAFF. This chain uses TRBV27 with TRBJ1-1; D might be TRBD1 (5 bases). Trimming shortened V by 5 bases and J by 6 bases, and 13 bases separated the two germline ends. CDR3 length equals 13 residues. From germline, CDR1 is MNHEY and CDR2 SMNVEV (reference sequence).

V is TRBV2 and J is TRBJ1-4; perhaps TRBD1 as D (6 bases). This CDR3 is 13 amino acids long. Trimming pared 3 bases from V and 11 bases from J, leaving 13 bases between. Per germline, CDR1 SNHLY and CDR2 FYNNEI. CDR3 sequence: CASSERTEDKLFF. Here the CDR3 DNA reads TGTGCCAGCAGTGAGAGGACAGAAGACAAACTGTTTTTT.

This chain uses TRBV27 with TRBJ2-5; D might be TRBD2 (6 bases). The CDR3 has 15 amino acids. Germline-derived CDR1 and CDR2 are MNHEY and SMNVEV (reference sequence). V lost 9 bases, J lost 2 bases, and 19 bases lay in between. The CDR3: CASSEGGIIQETQYF. CDR3 DNA sequence: TGTGCCAGTTCCGAAGGCGGGATCATACAAGAGACCCAGTACTTC.

This chain uses TRBV9 with TRBJ2-1, with a possible D match to TRBD2 (5 bases). Germline CDR1 SGDLS, CDR2 YYNGEE. This CDR3 has 15 residues. V lost 0 bases and J 8 bases, leaving 15 bases between the germline ends. CDR3 DNA sequence: TGTGCCAGCAGCGTAGATGAGGGCTTGGGCTATGAGCAGTTCTTC. Residues: CASSVDEGLGYEQFF.

The chain is built from TRBV7-2 and TRBJ2-1; tentatively, D is TRBD1 (5 bases). Trimming stripped 7 bases from V and 2 bases from J, with 18 bases between. Germline V gene sequence: CDR1 SGHTA, CDR2 FQGNSA. CDR3 length: 16 amino acids. In DNA, the CDR3 is TGTGCCAGCACCTCCCCGTGGGGCATTACCTACAATGAGCAGTTCTTC. Residues: CASTSPWGITYNEQFF.

V and J are TRBV20-1 and TRBJ1-2; TRBD1 matches 11 bases. The CDR3 is 14 amino acids. Trimming cost V 1 base and J 6 bases; bases outside gene matches: 4. Germline V gene sequence: CDR1 DFQATT, CDR2 SNEGSKA (reference sequence). The CDR3 DNA is TGCAGTGCTAGAGTGGACAGGGGGCGGGATGGCTACACCTTC. Its protein is CSARVDRGRDGYTF.

The gene calls are TRBV27 and TRBJ1-1, with D unclear. Germline V gene lookup returns CDR1 MNHEY and CDR2 SMNVEV (reference sequence). V was shortened by 5 bases and J by 1 base, with 11 bases between the two germline ends. This CDR3 has 14 amino acids. CDR3 bases: TGTGCCAGCAGTGAACCTCGGGAGAACACTGAAGCTTTCTTT. Its protein product is CASSEPRENTEAFF.

The chain employs TRBV5-1 and TRBJ2-1; 10 positions agree with TRBD2. Trimming cost V 7 bases and J 5 bases; bases outside gene matches: 3. CDR1 is SGHRS and CDR2 is YFSETQ in the germline V gene. The CDR3 extends over 13 amino acids. As DNA, the CDR3 is TGCGCCAGCCGAAGCGGGGGGGACAATGAGCAGTTCTTC. Protein product: CASRSGGDNEQFF.